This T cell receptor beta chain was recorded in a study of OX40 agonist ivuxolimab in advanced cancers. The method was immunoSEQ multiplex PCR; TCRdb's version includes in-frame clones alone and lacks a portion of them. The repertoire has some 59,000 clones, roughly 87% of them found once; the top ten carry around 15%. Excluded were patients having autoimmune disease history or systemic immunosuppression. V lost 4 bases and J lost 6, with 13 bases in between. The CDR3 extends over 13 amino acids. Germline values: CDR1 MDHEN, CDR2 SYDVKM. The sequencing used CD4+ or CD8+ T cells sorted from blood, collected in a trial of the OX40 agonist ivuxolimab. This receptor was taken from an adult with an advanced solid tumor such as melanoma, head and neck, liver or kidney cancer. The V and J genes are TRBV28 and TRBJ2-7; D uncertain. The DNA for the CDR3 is TGTGCCAGCAGTTCTCCACCGACGAGCGAGCAGTACTTC. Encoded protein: CASSSPPTSEQYF.